The rows below give T cell receptor beta chains drawn from one sample of a study of chemoradiotherapy in HPV16-positive cancers. The assay was immunoSEQ multiplex PCR, and TCRdb's table has in-frame clones only and misses some. This table has tens of thousands of clones, 84% appearing once. The sample here was blood, taken from a patient who underwent chemoradiotherapy. These receptors were collected from a human donor with HPV-associated anogenital cancer. CDR3s include the opening cysteine and the closing phenylalanine or tryptophan. The D gene is left open where the match is weak. A clone size is listed for some rows: how often the clone was seen (once, few, many), or a class if it is expanded.

>TRBD2|TRBV9|TRBJ2-1|-
TGTGCCAGCAGCGTAGCTAGCGGGGGGGCCAATGAGCAGTTCTTC
CASSVASGGANEQFF
>TRBD1|TRBV7-2|TRBJ2-1|-
TGTGCCAGCAGCTACAGGGGCGCCTACAATGAGCAGTTCTTC
CASSYRGAYNEQFF
>-|TRBV19|TRBJ1-1|-
TGTGCCAGTAGTATAGTTGGGGTAATGTCGACTGAAGCTTTCTTT
CASSIVGVMSTEAFF
>-|TRBV5-1|TRBJ1-4|-
TGCGCCAGCAGCCAAGGGCGTCAGGGAGGGGGGACAACTAATGAAAAACTGTTTTTT
CASSQGRQGGGTTNEKLFF
>-|TRBV27|TRBJ1-1|-
TGTGCCAGCAGCAGGGGACAATTCAACACTGAAGCTTTCTTT
CASSRGQFNTEAFF
>-|TRBV18|TRBJ2-1|-
TGTGCCAGCTCACCATTCGACGGGAATGAGCAGTTCTTC
CASSPFDGNEQFF
>TRBD1|TRBV5-4|TRBJ1-4|-
TGTGCCAGCAGCGAACAGGGGCCCAATGAAAAACTGTTTTTT
CASSEQGPNEKLFF
>-|TRBV2|TRBJ2-2|-
TGTGCCAGCAACCGGGTTACGAACACCGGGGAGCTGTTTTTT
CASNRVTNTGELFF
>-|TRBV5-1|TRBJ2-3|-
TGCGCCAGCAGCAGCGATTCCAGACAGACAGATACGCAGTATTTT
CASSSDSRQTDTQYF
>-|TRBV29-1|TRBJ1-1|-
TGCAGCGTTGGGTCGGGGGGTTCGAACACTGAAGCTTTCTTT
CSVGSGGSNTEAFF
>-|TRBV5-1|TRBJ1-3|-
TGCGCCAGCAGCTTACAGGGATCTGGGGCTGGAAACACCATATATTTT
CASSLQGSGAGNTIYF
>TRBD1|TRBV27|TRBJ2-5|-
TGTGCCAGCAGTCCGGACAGGGGAGAGACCCAGTACTTC
CASSPDRGETQYF
>-|TRBV19|TRBJ1-2|-
TGTGCCAGTAGTAAAGAGGGGTCCTATGGCTACACCTTC
CASSKEGSYGYTF
>-|TRBV7-9|TRBJ2-3|-
TGTGCCAGCAGCCCTCAAGAAGGGCTGTGGGGAACTAGCACAGATACGCAGTATTTT
CASSPQEGLWGTSTDTQYF
>-|TRBV9|TRBJ2-5|few
TGTGCCAGCAGCGTAGCACAGGGAGTCGGAGAGACCCAGTACTTC
CASSVAQGVGETQYF
>-|TRBV27|TRBJ2-2|-
TGTGCCAGCAGACAGGGGGGGACGAACACCGGGGAGCTGTTTTTT
CASRQGGTNTGELFF
>-|TRBV15|TRBJ2-3|-
TGTGCCACCAGCAGAGATTGGGGGTCTACACAAGATACGCAGTATTTT
CATSRDWGSTQDTQYF
>TRBD2|TRBV5-1|TRBJ2-5|-
TGCGCCAGCAGCCCTCAAAGGACTAGCGGGGGGGTACGGGAGACCCAGTACTTC
CASSPQRTSGGVRETQYF
>-|TRBV19|TRBJ2-2|-
TGTGCCAGTAGTATGATAGGCCCCGGGGAGCTGTTTTTT
CASSMIGPGELFF
>TRBD1|TRBV7-8|TRBJ1-1|once
TGTGCCAGCAGCCCTTTCGGGACAGTCGGCACTGAAGCTTTCTTT
CASSPFGTVGTEAFF
>-|TRBV19|TRBJ1-1|-
TGTGCCAGTAGCCCCGCAGGGACTAACACTGAAGCTTTCTTT
CASSPAGTNTEAFF
>-|TRBV4-1|TRBJ2-5|-
TGCGCCAGCAGCCAAGAAGCAACTGAGCTACAAGAGACCCAGTACTTC
CASSQEATELQETQYF
>-|TRBV7-9|TRBJ1-4|-
TGTGCCAGCAGCTTAGCTCCTACGGGTAATGAAAAACTGTTTTTT
CASSLAPTGNEKLFF
>TRBD1|TRBV19|TRBJ1-4|-
TGTGCCAGTAGTATGCGGGGCAGGGGGCCTGAAAAACTGTTTTTT
CASSMRGRGPEKLFF
>-|TRBV5-1|TRBJ2-5|-
TGCGCCAGCTTGCGGGGGGCAGGGGGCGTTAAAGAGACCCAGTACTTC
CASLRGAGGVKETQYF
>TRBD1|TRBV30|TRBJ1-6|-
TGTGCCTGGAGAGGGGACAGGCTCCATTCACCCCTCCACTTT
CAWRGDRLHSPLHF
>-|TRBV5-6|TRBJ2-2|-
TGTGCCAGCAGCTTGGGGCAGGCCGTACCCACCGGGGAGCTGTTTTTT
CASSLGQAVPTGELFF
>TRBD2|TRBV5-1|TRBJ2-2|-
TGCGCCAGCAGCTTACTAGCGGAGACCGGCACCGGGGAGCTGTTTTTT
CASSLLAETGTGELFF
>-|TRBV5-1|TRBJ2-5|-
TGCGCCAGCAGTTCCGCTTCAGGGTACCAAGAGACCCAGTACTTC
CASSSASGYQETQYF
>TRBD2|TRBV10-3|TRBJ2-5|-
TGTGCCATCAGTGAGTCACTAGCGGGGGGGCCCGAGATCGGGACCCAGTACTTC
CAISESLAGGPEIGTQYF
>-|TRBV19|TRBJ1-1|-
TGTGCCAGCCGCACCATAGGACACCTTGAAGCTTTCTTT
CASRTIGHLEAFF
>-|TRBV6-1|TRBJ1-2|-
TGTGCCAGCAGTCGCGACAGAAACTATGGCTACACCTTC
CASSRDRNYGYTF
>TRBD1|TRBV2|TRBJ1-2|few
TGTGCCAGCAGTCGGGACAGTCGGAACTATGGCTACACCTTC
CASSRDSRNYGYTF
>TRBD2|TRBV5-6|TRBJ2-1|-
TGTGCCAGCAGCTTGTCCCAGCGGGGGGCTAGACAGCAGTTCTTC
CASSLSQRGARQQFF
>-|TRBV7-9|TRBJ2-7|-
TGTGCCAGCAGCCCCCGGGGGACCTACGAGCAGTACTTC
CASSPRGTYEQYF
>TRBD1|TRBV5-6|TRBJ1-4|-
TGTGCCAGCAGCTTGGCTACAGGGGTTGCTGAAAAACTGTTTTTT
CASSLATGVAEKLFF
>-|TRBV2|TRBJ1-2|-
TGTGCCAGCAGTGAAGGGTGGGGGGGCGTTGACGGCTACACCTTC
CASSEGWGGVDGYTF
>-|TRBV18|TRBJ1-1|-
TGTGCCAGCTCACCGGGACTCGAGAACACTGAAGCTTTCTTT
CASSPGLENTEAFF
>-|TRBV5-5|TRBJ1-1|-
TGTGCCAGCAGCATGGACAATCGAAGCGGAGCTTTCTTT
CASSMDNRSGAFF
>TRBD1|TRBV19|TRBJ1-2|-
TGTGCCAGTAGTTTCTCTTCCCGGGACAGGGAAAATGGCTACACCTTC
CASSFSSRDRENGYTF
>TRBD1|TRBV7-9|TRBJ1-1|once
TGTGCCAGCAGCCCTGCCGGGACAGATATAATGAACACTGAAGCTTTCTTT
CASSPAGTDIMNTEAFF
>TRBD2|TRBV7-9|TRBJ2-3|-
TGTGCCAGCAGCGCGGTTCCTAGCGGGGGGGCAGATACGCAGTATTTT
CASSAVPSGGADTQYF
>-|TRBV10-3|TRBJ1-1|-
TGTGCCACCAGGAATCTCGGAACTGAAGCTTTCTTT
CATRNLGTEAFF
>-|TRBV2|TRBJ2-3|-
TGTGCCAGCATAATATTTAGCACAGATACGCAGTATTTT
CASIIFSTDTQYF
>-|TRBV2|TRBJ2-1|few
TGTGCCAGCAGTCGTCAGGGGAGCTCCTACAATGAGCAGTTCTTC
CASSRQGSSYNEQFF
>-|TRBV5-5|TRBJ1-5|-
TGTGCCAGCAGCGGAGGGACTAACCAGCCCCAGCATTTT
CASSGGTNQPQHF
>-|TRBV10-1|TRBJ1-5|few
TGCGCCAGCAGTGCAGGGATTTCACAGCCCCAGCATTTT
CASSAGISQPQHF
>TRBD1|TRBV9|TRBJ1-1|-
TGTGCCAGCAGCGCACCTTCAGGGGGGTTTGGTGAAGCTTTCTTT
CASSAPSGGFGEAFF
>-|TRBV6-1|TRBJ2-1|-
TGTGCCAGCGGGGGCAACGACAATGAGCAGTTCTTC
CASGGNDNEQFF
>-|TRBV9|TRBJ2-5|few
TGTGCCAGCAGCGTAGATTTCAGCGAGACCCAGTACTTC
CASSVDFSETQYF
>-|TRBV6-5|TRBJ1-1|-
TGTGCCAGCAGTCTGAAACAGGGAGGGTTGGCTGAAGCTTTCTTT
CASSLKQGGLAEAFF
>TRBD1|TRBV7-9|TRBJ1-2|few
TGTGCCAGCAGCTTCGAGGGGGCGCGGGGCTACACCTTC
CASSFEGARGYTF
>-|TRBV7-8|TRBJ1-2|-
TGTGCCAGCAGCTTAGGTCCGGCTAACTATGGCTACACCTTC
CASSLGPANYGYTF